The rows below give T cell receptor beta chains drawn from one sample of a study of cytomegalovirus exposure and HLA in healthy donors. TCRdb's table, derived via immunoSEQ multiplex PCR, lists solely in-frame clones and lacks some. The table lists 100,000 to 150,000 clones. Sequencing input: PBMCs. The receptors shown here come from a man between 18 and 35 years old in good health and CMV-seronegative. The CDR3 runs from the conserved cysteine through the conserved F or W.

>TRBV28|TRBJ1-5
CASSSGQAVQPQHF
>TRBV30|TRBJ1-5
CAWSVQGAGDNQPQHF
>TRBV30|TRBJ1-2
CAWSPRDGYTF
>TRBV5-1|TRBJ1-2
CASSLGGHTGYGYTF
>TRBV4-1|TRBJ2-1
CASSQVNYNEQFF
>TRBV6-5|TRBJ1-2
CASSQGSRGGYTF
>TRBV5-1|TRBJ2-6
CASSQLDGPGANVLTF
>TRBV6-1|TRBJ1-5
CASSATTNQPQHF
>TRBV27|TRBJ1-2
CASSLSGGDYGYTF
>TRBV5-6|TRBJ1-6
CASSFLDRGMSPLHF
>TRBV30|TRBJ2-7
CAWSVRVTSYEQYF
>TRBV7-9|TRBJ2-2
CASTSTTRRDGELFF
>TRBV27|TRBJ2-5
CASSPIGLAGESETQYF
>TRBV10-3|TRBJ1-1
CAISDWRKDTEAFF
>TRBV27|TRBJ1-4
CASSWGSLNEKLFF
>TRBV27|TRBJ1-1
CASSLSITGSEAFF
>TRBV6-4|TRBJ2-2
CASSGDRDTGELFF
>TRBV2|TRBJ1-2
CASSRQYGYTF
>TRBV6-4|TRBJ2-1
CASSDGGPSGSYNEQFF
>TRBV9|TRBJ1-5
CASSVGTGGNQPQHF
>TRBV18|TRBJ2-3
CASSPPAGGAHTQYF
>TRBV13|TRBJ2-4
CASSVGNIQYF
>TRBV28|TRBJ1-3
CASSVPGQGFGNTIYF
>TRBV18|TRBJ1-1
CASSPGQGTEAFF
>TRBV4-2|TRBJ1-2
CASSQDDSLSGGYTF
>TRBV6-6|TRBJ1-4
CASSSEGTAVNEKLFF
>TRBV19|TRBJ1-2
CASSPYSRRAGTGVYGYTF
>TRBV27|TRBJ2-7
CASSPHARYEQYF
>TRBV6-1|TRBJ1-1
CASSQQGVNTEAFF
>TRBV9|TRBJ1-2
CASSVSGIYGYTF
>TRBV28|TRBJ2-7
CASRNDRGTYEQYF
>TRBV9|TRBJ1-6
CASSVTPQGGQRSPLHF
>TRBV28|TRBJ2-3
CASSLPGLAGEIDTQYF
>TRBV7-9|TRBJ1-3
CASSLSSGNTIYF
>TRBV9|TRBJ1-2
CASSVGELRAHGYTF
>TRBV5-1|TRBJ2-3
CASSSTDRDIYTQYF
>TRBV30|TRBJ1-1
CAWSVSYDTEAFF
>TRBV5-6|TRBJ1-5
CASSLFQGANNQPQHF
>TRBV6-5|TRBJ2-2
CASSRNRGSSGELFF
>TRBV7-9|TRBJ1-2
CASSPSLGTGGYTF
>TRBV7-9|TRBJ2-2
CASSFRAKSGELFF
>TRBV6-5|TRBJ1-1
CASSQQGGTEAFF
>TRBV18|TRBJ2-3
CASSQKRGASTDTQYF